This TCR beta chain was documented in a study of long-term antiretroviral therapy in people with HIV. Overall study: Of all samples, the earliest predate the 2015 immediate-ART recommendation by about a decade.

Of note for this clone: The antigen is not known.

The authors ran the immunoSEQ assay, v3.0, at survey level. Sequencing used immunoSEQ multiplex PCR; TCRdb keeps in-frame clones, though not all of them. This table holds about 25,000 clones, roughly 88% found once. Study findings and constraints: Nothing was known about ART adherence, viral resistance or changes in therapy.

CDR1 is LNHDA and CDR2 is SQIVND in the germline V gene (reference sequence). The CDR3 has 14 residues. The V gene end was trimmed by 3 bases and the J gene end by 9 bases; junction bases not matched to a gene: 9. This sequence joins TRBV19 and TRBJ2-7, with 9 bases matching TRBD2. The sequencing here drew on unsorted PBMCs, taken about 4.3 years after starting antiretroviral therapy. This receptor was obtained from a man younger than 45 with HIV. The CDR3 region is CASSIGSGGPGQYF. CDR3 bases: TGTGCCAGTAGTATTGGCAGCGGGGGGCCCGGGCAGTACTTC.